Sequencing of this T cell receptor beta chain was carried out in a study of cytomegalovirus exposure and HLA in healthy donors. Background on the study: Ancestry clustering placed around 80% of 350 to 500 genotyped donors in the Caucasian-associated cluster. Study-level results: Researchers counted over 150 TCR beta chains as cytomegalovirus-associated.

Germline loops: CDR1 SGHDT, CDR2 YYEEEE. The V gene lost 4 bases and the J gene lost 12 bases, with 20 bases spanning the gap. The CDR3 covers 14 residues. The PCR used 60 Vbeta and 13 Jbeta primers. TCRdb's copy holds only in-frame clones and misses some; the assay was immunoSEQ multiplex PCR. The top ten hold less than 6% of the sample, which has roughly 100,000 clones, about a tenth seen once. This clone was observed a few times. The target antigen is unknown. This specimen includes other DNA sequences encoding the same CDR3. This TCR derives from a middle-aged man in good health and CMV-seropositive. The sequencing input was PBMCs. The chain carries TRBV5-6 and TRBJ2-1, with D possibly TRBD1 on 5 matching bases. This CDR3 reads CASSQGSVTRWQFF. The DNA for the CDR3 is TGTGCCAGCAGCCAGGGAAGTGTCACCCGATGGCAGTTCTTC.